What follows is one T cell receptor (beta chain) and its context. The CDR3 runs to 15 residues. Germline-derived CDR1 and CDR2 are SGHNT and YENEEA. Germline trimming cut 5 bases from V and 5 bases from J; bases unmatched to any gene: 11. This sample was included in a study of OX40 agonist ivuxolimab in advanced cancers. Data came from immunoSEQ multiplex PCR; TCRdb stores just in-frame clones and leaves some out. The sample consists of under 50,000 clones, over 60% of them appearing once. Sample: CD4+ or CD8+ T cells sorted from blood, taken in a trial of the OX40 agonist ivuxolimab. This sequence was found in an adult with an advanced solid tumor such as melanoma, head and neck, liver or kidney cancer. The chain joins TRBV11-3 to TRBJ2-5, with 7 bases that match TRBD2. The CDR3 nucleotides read TGTGCCAGCAGCCTCCGGGGGGTCCAGTGGGAGACCCAGTACTTC. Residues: CASSLRGVQWETQYF.